The 2 T cell receptor beta chains given below trace back to one sample, sequenced in a study of cytomegalovirus exposure and HLA in healthy donors. Researchers ran the PCR with 60 Vbeta and 13 Jbeta primers. Profiling relied on immunoSEQ multiplex PCR, and the TCRdb table lists in-frame clones only, not all of them. This table has 130,000 or so clones, around 70% appearing once. The sequenced sample consisted of PBMCs. These receptors were obtained from a man between 40 and 49 years old in good health and CMV-seropositive.

This clone was seen a single time. The rearrangement links TRBV5-1 to TRBJ2-2, with TRBD1 matching over 7 bases. This CDR3 is built from 15 residues. The V gene end was trimmed by 4 bases and the J gene end by 7 bases; junction bases not matched to a gene: 10. Looked up from germline, CDR1 is SGHRS and CDR2 is YFSETQ. This CDR3 is CASSPGTVYGGELFF. The CDR3 DNA is TGCGCCAGCAGCCCTGGGACAGTCTATGGCGGGGAGCTGTTTTTT.

As for this clone: Germline and junction disagree at one end, which may indicate a read error. The chain couples TRBV27 to TRBJ1-2; TRBD1 matches 7 bases. The V gene's germline CDR1 is MNHEY and CDR2 SMNVEV (reference sequence). The length of the CDR3 is 15 residues. CDR3 DNA: TGTGCCAGCAGTTTAACAGGGGCTACTAACTATGGCCACACCTTC. This codes for CASSLTGATNYGHTF.